Presented here are 30 T cell receptor beta chains from one specimen sequenced in a study of cytotoxic CD8 clonotypes in ibrutinib-treated CLL. Sequencing was performed with immunoSEQ multiplex PCR; in TCRdb, only in-frame clones are kept and a portion is missing. Among roughly 170,000 clones listed, 70% to 85% were seen once. The specimen was PBMCs, collected after 24 months of ibrutinib treatment. The receptors here all came from a human donor with chronic lymphocytic leukemia.

This chain links TRBV4-1 with TRBJ2-4; D is undetermined. V was clipped by 1 base and J by 0 bases, with 10 bases between them. The germline V gene has CDR1 MGHRA and CDR2 YSYEKL. The CDR3 totals 16 residues. The CDR3 DNA is TGCGCCAGCAGCCAAGTGGATGGGATAGCCAAAAACATTCAGTACTTC. Its translation: CASSQVDGIAKNIQYF.

This chain links TRBV19 with TRBJ2-1; TRBD2 aligns across 8 bases. The length of the CDR3 is 15 residues. With V trimmed by 3 bases and J by 2 bases, 3 bases remained unmatched. Per the germline V gene, CDR1 is LNHDA and CDR2 is SQIVND (reference sequence). The CDR3 region has the DNA TGTGCCAGTAGTATCTCCGGGGGGGCCTACAATGAGCAGTTCTTC. This translates into CASSISGGAYNEQFF.

The chain combines TRBV6-1 with TRBJ1-1; D unclear. Per germline, CDR1 MNHNS and CDR2 SASEGT. The CDR3 consists of 13 residues. Trimming took off 5 bases at V and 3 bases at J, with 10 bases between the two ends. The chain's CDR3 is CASSPPMDTEAFF. The CDR3 DNA reads as TGTGCCAGCAGTCCGCCTATGGACACTGAAGCTTTCTTT.

The table lists this clone with a count of one. The chain recombines TRBV7-2 with TRBJ1-3, with unresolved D. Trimming removed 3 bases from V and 2 bases from J, with 11 bases in between. This CDR3 is 15 amino acids long. In germline, CDR1 is SGHTA, CDR2 FQGNSA. The CDR3 sequence: CASSFRSEAGNTIYF. Here the CDR3 DNA reads TGTGCCAGCAGCTTCAGGTCCGAAGCTGGAAACACCATATATTTT.

The chain recombines TRBV6-5 with TRBJ2-5; no firm D call. Germline CDR1 MNHEY, CDR2 SVGAGI. This CDR3 has 12 residues. V gave up 6 bases and J gave up 0 bases, with 5 bases separating them. CDR3 nucleotide sequence: TGTGCCAGCAGCATGTACCAAGAGACCCAGTACTTC. This encodes CASSMYQETQYF.

The V and J genes are TRBV2 and TRBJ2-2; D is perhaps TRBD1 (5 bases). The CDR3 sequence is 15 residues long. With 3 bases removed from V and 3 bases from J, the gap between germline ends came to 11 bases. From germline, CDR1 is SNHLY and CDR2 FYNNEI. This CDR3 is CASSEERRDTGELFF. CDR3 in DNA: TGTGCCAGCAGTGAGGAGCGCAGGGACACCGGGGAGCTGTTTTTT.

The CDR3 here is CASSLVGEQYF. The DNA for the CDR3 is TGCGCCAGCAGCTTGGTCGGGGAGCAGTACTTC. This rearrangement joins TRBV5-1 to TRBJ2-7; D is unresolved. The CDR3 has 11 amino acids. Germline CDR1 SGHRS, CDR2 YFSETQ. Trimming shortened V by 0 bases and J by 7 bases, and 5 bases separated the two germline ends.

The CDR3 sequence: CASSLWVSGTDRAQYF. CDR3 bases: TGTGCCAGCAGTTTATGGGTTAGCGGGACGGACAGGGCCCAGTACTTC. The chain couples TRBV28 to TRBJ2-5; possibly TRBD1 or TRBD2 for D (8 bases each). Germline V CDR1 and CDR2: MDHEN, SYDVKM. This CDR3 has 16 residues. Trimming took off 0 bases at V and 9 bases at J, with 20 bases between the two ends. Full variable domain (outside the CDR3, taken from reference TRBV28 and TRBJ2-5): DVKVTQSSRYLVKRTGEKVFLECVQDMDHENMFWYRQDPGLGLRLIYFSYDVKMKEKGDIPEGYSVSREKKERFSLILESASTNQTSMYLCASSLWVSGTDRAQYFGPGTRLLVL.

The V call is TRBV5-5, the J call TRBJ1-2, with D tentatively TRBD1 (5 bases). The CDR3 covers 15 residues. The V end was cut by 0 bases, the J end by 2 bases, with 11 bases between. Germline values: CDR1 SGHKS, CDR2 YYEKEE (reference sequence). In nucleotides, the CDR3 is TGTGCCAGCAGCTTGGGGCCAGGGAGGAACTATGGCTACACCTTC. Translation: CASSLGPGRNYGYTF.

The chain recombines TRBV7-2 with TRBJ2-5; D is ambiguous. V was shortened by 2 bases and J by 5 bases, with 9 bases between the two germline ends. The V gene's germline CDR1 is SGHTA and CDR2 FQGNSA. The CDR3 contains 13 residues. Written as DNA, the CDR3 is TGTGCCAGCAGCTTAAGGGCTGGGGAGACCCAGTACTTC. Protein sequence: CASSLRAGETQYF.

This chain links TRBV18 with TRBJ1-1; 8 positions match TRBD1. The junction had 8 bases not matched to a gene; V was cut back by 0 bases and J by 2 bases. The CDR3 totals 17 residues. Per the germline V gene, CDR1 is KGHSH and CDR2 is LQKENI. As DNA, the CDR3 is TGTGCCAGCTCACCACCGGGCAGGGGGCTCGGTAACACTGAAGCTTTCTTT. This translates into CASSPPGRGLGNTEAFF.

The J gene is TRBJ2-5, the V gene TRBV30; possibly TRBD1 for D (6 bases). The DNA end is a closer match to TRBJ2-7, so the J assignment may be wrong. The CDR3 runs 15 residues. Germline-derived CDR1 and CDR2 are GTSNPN and SVGIG (reference sequence). The chain's CDR3 is CAWSVGQPGSYEQYF. CDR3 bases: TGTGCCTGGAGTGTAGGACAGCCAGGCTCCTACGAGCAGTACTTC.

CDR3 nucleotides: TGTGCCAGCAGTCACCGGACTACTGGGGGAGAGACCCAGTACTTC. Protein product: CASSHRTTGGETQYF. This chain uses TRBV6-5 with TRBJ2-5; perhaps TRBD2 as D (6 bases). Germline assignment: CDR1 MNHEY and CDR2 SVGAGI. The V gene lost 5 bases and the J gene lost 4 bases, with 17 bases spanning the gap. The CDR3 length is 15 residues.

The chain couples TRBV4-3 to TRBJ2-3; no reliable D call. Trimming removed 2 bases from V and 7 bases from J, with 7 bases in between. The germline gives CDR1 LGHNA, CDR2 YSLEER. The CDR3 spans 12 residues. The CDR3 DNA follows: TGCGCCAGCAGCCAAAACCCCAATACGCAGTATTTT. It encodes CASSQNPNTQYF.

The CDR3 region has the DNA TGCGCCAGCAGCTCCGCCGGGACAGGGGGATATGGCTACACCTTC. Residues: CASSSAGTGGYGYTF. V gene TRBV5-1 combines with J gene TRBJ1-2, with 11 bases that match TRBD1. Germline CDR1 reads SGHRS; CDR2 reads YFSETQ. With 3 bases clipped from V and 5 bases from J, the junction kept 6 bases outside the gene matches. This CDR3 is 15 amino acids long.

The genes are TRBV6-5 and TRBJ1-1; TRBD1 matches 7 bases. The CDR3 totals 13 residues. V lost 6 bases, J lost 10 bases, and 11 bases stayed unmatched. Germline V gene data show CDR1 as MNHEY and CDR2 as SVGAGI. CDR3 DNA: TGTGCCAGCAGCTACGACAGGGCCGCAGGAGCTTTCTTT. This gives the protein CASSYDRAAGAFF.

This chain connects TRBV4-1 to TRBJ1-1; D may be TRBD1 (5 bases). Between the trimmed V and J ends, which lost 5 bases and 3 bases, there was a span of 16 bases. Germline V gene sequence: CDR1 MGHRA, CDR2 YSYEKL. This CDR3 is 15 amino acids long. CDR3 coding DNA: TGCGCCAGCAGCATTGGGAGTGGGGGGGACACTGAAGCTTTCTTT. It encodes CASSIGSGGDTEAFF.

The chain carries TRBV15 and TRBJ1-2; D ambiguous. Germline CDR1 and CDR2: LNHNV and YYDKDF (reference sequence). Trimming cost V 2 bases and J 3 bases, with 16 bases left between them. The CDR3 covers 16 residues. The CDR3 DNA is TGTGCCACCAGCAGACTTTCTCGACTACGGCACTATGGCTACACCTTC. It codes for CATSRLSRLRHYGYTF.

This clone has more than one count but fewer than ten. The sample holds other DNA sequences that translate to the same CDR3. The CDR3 coding sequence is TGTGCCAGCAGCTTTTCTGGAAACACCATATATTTT. Translating gives CASSFSGNTIYF. The chain links TRBV5-5 to TRBJ1-3; D is ambiguous. The ends were cut back, 2 bases at V and 1 base at J, with 1 base in the middle. The CDR3 sequence is 12 residues long. Germline V gene lookup returns CDR1 SGHKS and CDR2 YYEKEE (reference sequence).

The chain joins TRBV7-2 to TRBJ2-3; D is perhaps TRBD2 (6 bases). Between the trimmed V and J ends, which lost 5 bases and 4 bases, there was a span of 16 bases. CDR1 and CDR2 (germline): SGHTA, FQGNSA. The CDR3 sequence is 15 residues long. The CDR3 is CASSPRWGDADTQYF. The CDR3 DNA reads as TGTGCCAGCAGCCCGCGATGGGGGGACGCAGATACGCAGTATTTT.

CDR3 sequence (DNA): TGTGCCAGCAGCTCTCCGGGACTAGCGGGAGGGCGGGAGACCCAGTACTTC. It is translated as CASSSPGLAGGRETQYF. V and J are TRBV28 and TRBJ2-5, with 16 bases that match TRBD2. From germline, CDR1 is MDHEN and CDR2 SYDVKM. Losses at the gene ends were 6 bases for V and 5 bases for J; bases not matched to a gene: 9. This CDR3 has 17 amino acids.

The rearrangement links TRBV27 to TRBJ1-1; weak D call: TRBD1 (5 bases). CDR1 and CDR2 from the germline V gene are MNHEY and SMNVEV (reference sequence). This CDR3 spans 13 amino acids. The ends were cut back, 8 bases at V and 0 bases at J, with 10 bases in the middle. As DNA, the CDR3 is TGTGCCAGCGGGGGACTATTGAACACTGAAGCTTTCTTT. Translating it yields CASGGLLNTEAFF.

The chain couples TRBV7-9 to TRBJ1-4; TRBD1 might be the D (5 bases). The CDR3 contains 14 residues. Germline V CDR1 and CDR2: SEHNR, FQNEAQ (reference sequence). The V end lost 4 bases, the J end lost 4 bases, and 10 bases lay between the germline ends. For the CDR3, the DNA is TGTGCCAGCAGCTGGACAACAAGTAATGAAAAACTGTTTTTT. Amino acids: CASSWTTSNEKLFF.

The chain links TRBV7-2 to TRBJ1-1, with D unclear. Germline V lookup: CDR1 SGHTA, CDR2 FQGNSA. Trimming left V 8 bases short and J 5 bases short, with 15 bases between. CDR3 length: 13 amino acids. CDR3 residues: CASGVGGVTEAFF. The CDR3 nucleotides read TGTGCCAGCGGTGTAGGTGGGGTAACTGAAGCTTTCTTT.

The V and J genes are TRBV18 and TRBJ2-7, with 7 bases fitting TRBD1. This CDR3 region has 13 residues. J was trimmed by 6 bases and V by 6 bases; bases with no gene match: 8. Germline CDR1 reads KGHSH; CDR2 reads LQKENI. CDR3 in DNA: TGTGCCAGCTCTTCTGACAGGGTGCTCGAGCAGTACTTC. Translation gives CASSSDRVLEQYF.

V is TRBV11-2 and J is TRBJ2-7; D is unresolved. CDR3 length equals 13 residues. CDR1 and CDR2 from the germline V gene are SGHAT and FQNNGV. The germline V and J ends were trimmed by 7 bases and 5 bases, with 15 bases remaining between them. The CDR3 nucleotides are TGTGCCAGCAACCTGTTGCGTCGGAACGAGCAGTACTTC. Translation gives CASNLLRRNEQYF.

V usage is TRBV10-3 and J usage is TRBJ1-6; the match to TRBD1 covers 11 bases. Germline V gives CDR1 ENHRY, CDR2 SYGVKD. Germline trimming cut 5 bases from V and 10 bases from J; bases unmatched to any gene: 7. The CDR3 has 15 amino acids. This CDR3 reads CAISFGQGATSPLHF. The CDR3 nucleotides read TGTGCCATCAGTTTCGGACAGGGGGCTACATCACCCCTCCACTTT.

The chain employs TRBV11-2 and TRBJ2-1, with D perhaps matching TRBD1 (5 bases). CDR3 size: 16 residues. The V end was cut by 4 bases, the J end by 10 bases, with 23 bases between. Germline V lookup: CDR1 SGHAT, CDR2 FQNNGV. Here the CDR3 DNA reads TGTGCCAGCAGCTCGCTAACCCCCGGCAGGGCTGAGGAGCAGTTCTTC. Encoded protein: CASSSLTPGRAEEQFF.

In this sample, this clone turned up once. The gene calls are TRBV6-1 and TRBJ1-3, with 9 bases aligning to TRBD1. Looked up from germline, CDR1 is MNHNS and CDR2 is SASEGT. The V and J ends lost 4 bases and 3 bases, in that order; junction bases with no gene match: 10. The CDR3 runs to 17 residues. The CDR3 DNA follows: TGTGCCAGCAGTGCCAGAGGGACAGGGATCTATGGAAACACCATATATTTT. Translated: CASSARGTGIYGNTIYF.

The V call is TRBV7-9, the J call TRBJ2-3, with TRBD2 matching over 12 bases. Trimming cost V 4 bases and J 3 bases; bases outside gene matches: 2. The CDR3 consists of 15 residues. Germline V gene sequence: CDR1 SEHNR, CDR2 FQNEAQ (reference sequence). CDR3 region: CASSSSGRETDTQYF. The CDR3 DNA is TGTGCCAGCAGCTCTAGCGGGAGGGAAACAGATACGCAGTATTTT.